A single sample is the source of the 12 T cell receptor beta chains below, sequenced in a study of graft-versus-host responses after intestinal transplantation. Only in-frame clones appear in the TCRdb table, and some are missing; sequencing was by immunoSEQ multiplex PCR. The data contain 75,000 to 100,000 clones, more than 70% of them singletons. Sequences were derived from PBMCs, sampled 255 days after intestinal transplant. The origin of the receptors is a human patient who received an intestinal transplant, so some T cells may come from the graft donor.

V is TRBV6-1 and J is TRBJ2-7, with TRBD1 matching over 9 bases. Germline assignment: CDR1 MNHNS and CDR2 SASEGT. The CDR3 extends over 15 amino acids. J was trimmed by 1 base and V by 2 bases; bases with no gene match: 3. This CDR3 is CASSERDRASYEQYF. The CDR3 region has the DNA TGTGCCAGCAGTGAAAGGGACAGGGCGTCCTACGAGCAGTACTTC.

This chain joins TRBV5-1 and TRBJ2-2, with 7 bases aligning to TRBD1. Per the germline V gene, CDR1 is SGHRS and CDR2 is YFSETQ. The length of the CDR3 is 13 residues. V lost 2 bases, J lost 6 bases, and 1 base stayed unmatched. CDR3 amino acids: CASSLQGPGELFF. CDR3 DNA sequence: TGCGCCAGCAGCTTACAGGGGCCCGGGGAGCTGTTTTTT.

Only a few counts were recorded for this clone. In DNA, the CDR3 is TGTGCCAGCAGTTATATCTCCTACGAGCAGTACTTC. Its translation is CASSYISYEQYF. This chain connects TRBV28 to TRBJ2-7; D gene uncertain. Germline V gene data show CDR1 as MDHEN and CDR2 as SYDVKM. The ends were cut back, 4 bases at V and 0 bases at J, with 4 bases in the middle. CDR3 length: 12 amino acids.

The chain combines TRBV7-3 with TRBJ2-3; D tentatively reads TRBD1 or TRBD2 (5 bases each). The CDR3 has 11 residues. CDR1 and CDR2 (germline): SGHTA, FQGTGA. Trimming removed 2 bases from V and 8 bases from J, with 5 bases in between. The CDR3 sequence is CASSLGGTQYF. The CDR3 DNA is TGTGCCAGCAGCTTAGGGGGTACGCAGTATTTT. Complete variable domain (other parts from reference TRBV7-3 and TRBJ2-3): GAGVSQTPSNKVTEKGKYVELRCDPISGHTALYWYRQSLGQGPEFLIYFQGTGAADDSGLPNDRFFAVRPEGSVSTLKIQRTERGDSAVYLCASSLGGTQYFGPGTRLTVL.

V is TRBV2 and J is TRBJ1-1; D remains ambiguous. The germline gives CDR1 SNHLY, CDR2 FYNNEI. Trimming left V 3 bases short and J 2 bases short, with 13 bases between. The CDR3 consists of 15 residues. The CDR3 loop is CASSDPPLDNTEAFF. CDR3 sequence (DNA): TGTGCCAGCAGTGATCCCCCTTTGGATAACACTGAAGCTTTCTTT.

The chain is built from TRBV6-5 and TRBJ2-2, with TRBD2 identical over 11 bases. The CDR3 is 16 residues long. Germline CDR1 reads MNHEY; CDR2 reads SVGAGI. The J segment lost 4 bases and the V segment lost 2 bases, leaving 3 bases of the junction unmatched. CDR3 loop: CASSYGTSGPTGELFF. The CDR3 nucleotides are TGTGCCAGCAGTTACGGGACTAGCGGACCCACCGGGGAGCTGTTTTTT.

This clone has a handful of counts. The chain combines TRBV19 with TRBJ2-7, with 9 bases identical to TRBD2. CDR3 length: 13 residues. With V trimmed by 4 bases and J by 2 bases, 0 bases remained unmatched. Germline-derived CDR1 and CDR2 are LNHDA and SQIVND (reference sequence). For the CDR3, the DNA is TGTGCCAGTAGTAGCGGGGGGGCCTACGAGCAGTACTTC. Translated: CASSSGGAYEQYF.

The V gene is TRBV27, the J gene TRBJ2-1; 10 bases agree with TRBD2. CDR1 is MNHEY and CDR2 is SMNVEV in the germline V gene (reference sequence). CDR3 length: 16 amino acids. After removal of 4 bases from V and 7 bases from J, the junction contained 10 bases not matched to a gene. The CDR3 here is CASSWVAGGPWNEQFF. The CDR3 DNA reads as TGTGCCAGCAGTTGGGTAGCGGGAGGTCCCTGGAATGAGCAGTTCTTC.

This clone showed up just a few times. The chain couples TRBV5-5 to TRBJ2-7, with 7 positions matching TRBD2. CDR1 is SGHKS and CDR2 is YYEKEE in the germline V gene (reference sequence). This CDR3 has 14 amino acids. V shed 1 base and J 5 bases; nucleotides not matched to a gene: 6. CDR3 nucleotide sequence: TGTGCCAGCAGCTTGAGGCCAGGGAGGGACGAGCAGTACTTC. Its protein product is CASSLRPGRDEQYF.

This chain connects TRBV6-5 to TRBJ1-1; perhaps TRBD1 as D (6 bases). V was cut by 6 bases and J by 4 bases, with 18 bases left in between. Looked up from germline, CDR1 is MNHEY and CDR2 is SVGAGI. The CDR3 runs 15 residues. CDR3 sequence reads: CASRKEGGFGTEAFF. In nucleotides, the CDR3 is TGTGCCAGCAGGAAGGAGGGGGGGTTTGGCACTGAAGCTTTCTTT.

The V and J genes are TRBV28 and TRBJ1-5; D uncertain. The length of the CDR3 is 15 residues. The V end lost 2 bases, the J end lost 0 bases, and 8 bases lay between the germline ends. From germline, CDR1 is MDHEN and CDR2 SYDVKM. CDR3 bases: TGTGCCAGCAGTTTAAGGGCACCTAGCAATCAGCCCCAGCATTTT. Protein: CASSLRAPSNQPQHF.

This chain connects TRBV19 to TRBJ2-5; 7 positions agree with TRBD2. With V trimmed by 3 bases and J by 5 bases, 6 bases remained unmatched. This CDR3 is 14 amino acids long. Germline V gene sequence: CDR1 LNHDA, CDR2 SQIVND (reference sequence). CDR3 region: CASSIWEGWETQYF. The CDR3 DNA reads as TGTGCCAGTAGTATTTGGGAGGGGTGGGAGACCCAGTACTTC. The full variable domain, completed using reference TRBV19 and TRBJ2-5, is DGGITQSPKYLFRKEGQNVTLSCEQNLNHDAMYWYRQDPGQGLRLIYYSQIVNDFQKGDIAEGYSVSREKKESFPLTVTSAQKNPTAFYLCASSIWEGWETQYFGPGTRLLVL.